The 30 T cell receptor beta chains reported below all come from one sample, sequenced in a study of T-cell memory formation after mild COVID-19. MiXCR, run by TCRdb on the 5' RACE reads, gives a single entry per CDR3 protein. The sample contains roughly 200,000 distinct CDR3 sequences, approximately 20% of which appear only once. The sample consisted of PBMCs or a T cell subset sorted from them (not recorded which). The receptors derive from an adult woman who had mild COVID-19 (a few samples of this study predate the infection). Cell type and time point are not known.

This clonotype was found a few times. A read error may account for a junction end that differs from germline. The J gene is TRBJ2-1, the V gene TRBV5-1, with 7 bases identical to TRBD2. Germline CDR1 and CDR2: SGHRS and YFSETQ. This CDR3 region has 15 residues. CDR3 region: CVSSSGRGVYNEQFF. CDR3 in DNA: TGCGTCAGCAGCTCGGGGAGGGGCGTCTACAATGAGCAGTTCTTC.

This clonotype came up a few times. The chain joins TRBV27 to TRBJ2-7, with TRBD2 matching over 10 bases. Germline CDR1 MNHEY, CDR2 SMNVEV (reference sequence). The V and J ends lost 6 bases and 0 bases, in that order; junction bases with no gene match: 5. There are 15 residues in the CDR3. CDR3 loop: CASSQRGGVSYEQYF. The CDR3 DNA sequence: TGTGCCAGCAGCCAGCGGGGGGGCGTCTCCTACGAGCAGTACTTC.

This clonotype has just a few counts. V usage is TRBV20-1 and J usage is TRBJ2-5; D call uncertain. The CDR3 loop spans 14 amino acids. The V end was cut by 1 base, the J end by 5 bases, with 14 bases between. The germline V gene has CDR1 DFQATT and CDR2 SNEGSKA (reference sequence). CDR3 DNA sequence: TGCAGTGCTAGAGTCTGGCAGGCGAGGGAGACCCAGTACTTC. As protein: CSARVWQARETQYF.

This clonotype turned up a few times. V gene TRBV24-1 combines with J gene TRBJ2-6; D assignment may be TRBD1 or TRBD2 (5 bases each). The CDR3 consists of 16 residues. From germline, CDR1 is KGHDR and CDR2 SFDVKD. V was trimmed by 3 bases and J by 0 bases, leaving 8 bases between them. DNA of the CDR3: TGTGCCACCAGTGATCCCGGGACCTCTGGGGCCAACGTCCTGACTTTC. Encoded protein: CATSDPGTSGANVLTF.

The chain employs TRBV12-3 or TRBV12-4 and TRBJ2-7, with D unresolved. The V end was cut by 5 bases, the J end by 1 base, with 18 bases between. The CDR3 covers 16 residues. The chain's CDR3 is CASSPRAEGLSYEQYF. In nucleotides, the CDR3 is TGTGCCAGCAGTCCCCGGGCCGAAGGTCTATCCTACGAGCAGTACTTC.

The gene calls are TRBV4-1 and TRBJ1-5, with 9 positions matching TRBD1. V lost 4 bases, J lost 5 bases, and 15 bases stayed unmatched. The germline CDR1 and CDR2 sequences are MGHRA and YSYEKL. The CDR3 extends over 18 amino acids. The CDR3 nucleotides read TGCGCCAGCAGCCCACTAAGTCCCGGGACAGGGATCGATCAGCCCCAGCATTTT. Its translation is CASSPLSPGTGIDQPQHF.

This chain joins TRBV5-1 and TRBJ2-3, with 13 bases aligning to TRBD2. V trimming: 0 bases; J trimming: 2 bases; junction bases outside the gene matches: 3. The CDR3 is 17 amino acids. The germline V gene has CDR1 SGHRS and CDR2 YFSETQ. CDR3 DNA: TGCGCCAGCAGCTTGGTGGGACTAGCGGGGCCCACAGATACGCAGTATTTT. Its protein product is CASSLVGLAGPTDTQYF.

In this sample, this clonotype turned up a few times. The rearrangement joins TRBV12-3 or TRBV12-4 to TRBJ2-1; 8 nucleotides match TRBD1. Trimming removed 3 bases from V and 7 bases from J; junction bases left unmatched: 8. The length of the CDR3 is 15 residues. CDR3 in DNA: TGTGCCAGCAGTTTTCAGGGGGCGGCGATTAATGAGCAGTTCTTC. Amino acids: CASSFQGAAINEQFF.

This clonotype was recorded only once. J is TRBJ2-3 and V is TRBV18, with TRBD2 matching over 7 bases. Germline V CDR1 and CDR2: KGHSH, LQKENI. Germline trimming cut 2 bases from V and 3 bases from J; bases unmatched to any gene: 11. The CDR3 is 17 amino acids. CDR3 nucleotide sequence: TGTGCCAGCTCACCAGAGGGCCCGGGACTAAGTACAGATACGCAGTATTTT. Translated, it gives CASSPEGPGLSTDTQYF.

This clonotype was counted only a few times. CDR3 in amino acids: CSAQGGDSRYSYEQYF. The DNA of the CDR3 is TGCAGTGCTCAGGGAGGTGACAGCCGATACTCCTACGAGCAGTACTTC. The V call is TRBV20-1, the J call TRBJ2-7; weak D call: TRBD2 (6 bases). Trimming cost V 5 bases and J 0 bases, with 20 bases left between them. This CDR3 is built from 16 residues. Per the germline V gene, CDR1 is DFQATT and CDR2 is SNEGSKA (reference sequence).

This clonotype was recorded a few times. The chain has TRBV24-1 and TRBJ2-2; 7 positions agree with TRBD1. Germline CDR1 KGHDR, CDR2 SFDVKD. V lost 4 bases and J lost 4; bases outside the gene matches: 8. The CDR3 consists of 16 residues. The CDR3 nucleotides are TGTGCCACCAGTGAAACGGACAGGAGGATCACCGGGGAGCTGTTTTTT. Translating gives CATSETDRRITGELFF.

The sample holds many counts of this clonotype. The chain links TRBV29-1 to TRBJ2-2; D is uncertain. The length of the CDR3 is 13 residues. V was pared by 7 bases and J by 6 bases, with 15 bases between. Germline CDR1 SQVTM, CDR2 ANQGSEA. CDR3 amino acids: CSAKAPGPGELFF. CDR3 coding DNA: TGCAGCGCAAAGGCGCCAGGCCCCGGGGAGCTGTTTTTT.

V and J are TRBV4-2 and TRBJ2-7; D is uncertain. The germline V and J ends were trimmed by 0 bases and 3 bases, with 9 bases remaining between them. This CDR3 region has 14 residues. Germline V CDR1 and CDR2: LGHNA, YNFKEQ. CDR3 protein: CASSQDRQNYEQYF. CDR3 in DNA: TGTGCCAGCAGCCAAGATCGGCAGAACTACGAGCAGTACTTC.

The rearrangement links TRBV5-1 to TRBJ2-1; D not certain. Germline CDR1 is SGHRS and CDR2 is YFSETQ. The CDR3 length is 15 residues. V lost 0 bases and J 4 bases, leaving 11 bases between the germline ends. In nucleotides, the CDR3 is TGCGCCAGCAGCTTGGAAATGGTCAGATACAATGAGCAGTTCTTC. Its protein product is CASSLEMVRYNEQFF.

The chain joins TRBV6-5 to TRBJ2-7; TRBD2 matches 11 bases. This CDR3 has 13 residues. Germline-derived CDR1 and CDR2 are MNHEY and SVGAGI. V lost 4 bases, J lost 6 bases, and 2 bases stayed unmatched. CDR3 residues: CASSSGLAAEQYF. The CDR3 bases are TGTGCCAGCAGTTCGGGACTAGCGGCCGAGCAGTACTTC.

This clonotype was picked up a small number of times. The chain couples TRBV24-1 to TRBJ2-2; no firm D call. Trimming removed 7 bases from V and 1 base from J, with 3 bases in between. The CDR3 spans 12 residues. Germline lookup yields CDR1 KGHDR and CDR2 SFDVKD. The CDR3 spells CATRKNTGELFF. The CDR3, as DNA: TGTGCCACCAGGAAGAACACCGGGGAGCTGTTTTTT.

This clonotype was recorded at least ten times. The chain is built from TRBV12-3 or TRBV12-4 and TRBJ1-5, with D uncertain. CDR3 size: 14 residues. The germline V and J ends were trimmed by 5 bases and 5 bases, with 13 bases remaining between them. The CDR3 DNA follows: TGTGCCAGCAGTACCTGGACCGGGGATCAGCCCCAGCATTTT. As protein: CASSTWTGDQPQHF.

This clonotype was detected ten times or more. The chain uses TRBV9 and TRBJ2-1, with D perhaps TRBD1 or TRBD2 (5 bases each). The CDR3 runs 13 residues. Germline loops: CDR1 SGDLS, CDR2 YYNGEE. Trimming took 0 bases from V and 8 from J, leaving 9 bases between them. The CDR3 nucleotides read TGTGCCAGCAGCGTAGGAGAGGGGTATGAGCAGTTCTTC. It yields the protein CASSVGEGYEQFF.

The V gene is TRBV7-2, the J gene TRBJ2-1, with 12 bases that match TRBD2. The germline CDR1 and CDR2 sequences are SGHTA and FQGNSA. CDR3 length: 21 residues. With 4 bases clipped from V and 4 bases from J, the junction kept 20 bases outside the gene matches. CDR3 loop: CASSSRRASGGAKTPYNEQFF. As DNA, the CDR3 is TGTGCCAGCAGCTCCCGCCGGGCTAGCGGGGGGGCAAAAACCCCATACAATGAGCAGTTCTTC. The full variable domain, completed using reference TRBV7-2 and TRBJ2-1, is GAGVSQSPSNKVTEKGKDVELRCDPISGHTALYWYRQSLGQGLEFLIYFQGNSAPDKSGLPSDRFSAERTGGSVSTLTIQRTQQEDSAVYLCASSSRRASGGAKTPYNEQFFGPGTRLTVL.

The V gene is TRBV6-2 or TRBV6-3, the J gene TRBJ2-7, with D perhaps TRBD2 (5 bases). CDR1 and CDR2 (germline): MNHEY, SVGEGT. This CDR3 has 13 residues. The V and J ends lost 5 bases and 1 base respectively, with 9 bases between them. The CDR3, as DNA: TGTGCCAGCAGTGAGGGCCCATCCTACGAGCAGTACTTC. Protein sequence: CASSEGPSYEQYF.

The sample holds many counts of this clonotype. The gene calls are TRBV4-2 and TRBJ2-1, with a weak D call TRBD2 (5 bases). CDR3 size: 15 residues. The germline CDR1 and CDR2 sequences are LGHNA and YNFKEQ. Between the trimmed V and J ends, which lost 1 base and 11 bases, there was a span of 18 bases. The CDR3 nucleotides are TGTGCCAGCAGCCAAGGCTTGATTAATGGACTTAAGCAGTTCTTC. Amino acid sequence: CASSQGLINGLKQFF.

The chain recombines TRBV20-1 with TRBJ2-1; 10 nucleotides line up with TRBD2. This CDR3 is 14 amino acids long. V shed 5 bases, J shed 2 bases, and the junction held 3 bases outside the gene matches. Germline V gene data show CDR1 as DFQATT and CDR2 as SNEGSKA (reference sequence). CDR3 region: CSARTSGPYNEQFF. CDR3 in DNA: TGCAGTGCTCGGACTAGCGGACCCTACAATGAGCAGTTCTTC.

This clonotype was seen a handful of times. V usage is TRBV7-3 and J usage is TRBJ2-3; TRBD2 aligns across 7 bases. The CDR3 extends over 14 amino acids. Germline trimming cut 3 bases from V and 5 bases from J; bases unmatched to any gene: 5. Germline-derived CDR1 and CDR2 are SGHTA and FQGTGA. In nucleotides, the CDR3 is TGTGCCAGCAGCTTTACCGGGGGGATAGATACGCAGTATTTT. Its translation: CASSFTGGIDTQYF.

This clonotype was seen a few times. This chain links TRBV12-5 with TRBJ2-4; TRBD1 matches 8 bases. The V segment lost 6 bases and the J segment 2 bases; nucleotides outside the gene matches: 15. Germline V gives CDR1 LGHNT, CDR2 FRNRAP. The CDR3 runs to 18 residues. DNA for the CDR3: TGTGCTAGTGGCCCACAACTCCAGGGGGCGCGGTCCAAAAACATTCAGTACTTC. It yields the protein CASGPQLQGARSKNIQYF.

This clonotype has a handful of counts. This rearrangement joins TRBV5-1 to TRBJ2-7; 9 bases align to TRBD1. The CDR3 runs to 15 residues. J was trimmed by 1 base and V by 4 bases; bases with no gene match: 6. Germline-derived CDR1 and CDR2 are SGHRS and YFSETQ. DNA of the CDR3: TGCGCCAGCAGCACGGGACAGGGAGGATCCTACGAGCAGTACTTC. It yields the protein CASSTGQGGSYEQYF. Using reference TRBV5-1 and TRBJ2-7 for the parts outside the CDR3, the full variable domain is KAGVTQTPRYLIKTRGQQVTLSCSPISGHRSVSWYQQTPGQGLQFLFEYFSETQRNKGNFPGRFSGRQFSNSRSEMNVSTLELGDSALYLCASSTGQGGSYEQYFGPGTRLTVT.

The genes are TRBV4-1 and TRBJ1-2; 8 bases are a match to TRBD1. Per the germline V gene, CDR1 is MGHRA and CDR2 is YSYEKL. With 2 bases clipped from V and 3 bases from J, the junction kept 5 bases outside the gene matches. This CDR3 contains 15 residues. Written as DNA, the CDR3 is TGCGCCAGCAGCCAACCTGTACAGGGGGACTATGGCTACACCTTC. Translated: CASSQPVQGDYGYTF.

The chain has TRBV25-1 and TRBJ2-7; D gene ambiguous. V dropped 3 bases and J dropped 7 bases, with 13 bases sitting between them. Per the germline V gene, CDR1 is MGHDK and CDR2 is SYGVNS. The length of the CDR3 is 13 residues. CDR3 region: CASSEFEQEEQYF. In DNA, the CDR3 is TGTGCCAGCAGTGAGTTCGAGCAGGAAGAGCAGTACTTC.

The gene calls are TRBV5-1 and TRBJ2-1; 8 bases map to TRBD2. After removal of 4 bases from V and 10 bases from J, the junction contained 13 bases not matched to a gene. The germline V gene has CDR1 SGHRS and CDR2 YFSETQ. This CDR3 has 15 amino acids. The CDR3 region is CASSAGLAPMGEQFF. The CDR3, as DNA: TGCGCCAGCAGCGCCGGACTAGCTCCAATGGGAGAGCAGTTCTTC.

This clonotype was counted between two and nine times. The gene calls are TRBV10-3 and TRBJ2-3; D possibly corresponds to TRBD1 (6 bases). Deletions cut 6 bases from V and 5 bases from J, with 15 bases between. Germline V CDR1 and CDR2: ENHRY, SYGVKD. The CDR3 consists of 14 residues. This CDR3 is CAISPYRVGDTQYF. Here the CDR3 DNA reads TGTGCCATCAGCCCATACAGGGTCGGAGATACGCAGTATTTT.

This chain joins TRBV5-1 and TRBJ2-7; either TRBD1 or TRBD2 may fit D (5 bases each). Trimming removed 6 bases at V and 0 bases at J, with 19 bases between. The CDR3 consists of 16 residues. The germline CDR1 and CDR2 sequences are SGHRS and YFSETQ. The CDR3 protein is CASNYGALLSSYEQYF. The CDR3, as DNA: TGCGCCAGCAACTACGGGGCGCTTCTTAGCTCCTACGAGCAGTACTTC.